Each of the 21 T cell receptor beta chains below was sequenced from the same sample in a study. TCRdb re-derived calls from the 5' RACE reads in MiXCR, one entry per CDR3 protein. The profile shows about 54,000 distinct CDR3 sequences, roughly a sixth of them singletons. Material for sequencing was naive CD4+ T cells sorted from blood. Subset described: naive CD4+ T cells, CD4+CD45RA+CD25-. The receptors shown here come from a female donor with breast cancer.

This clonotype appeared many times. The genes are TRBV20-1 and TRBJ2-5; D unresolved. CDR3 length equals 13 residues. CDR1 and CDR2 from the germline V gene are DFQATT and SNEGSKA (reference sequence). Trimming took off 1 base at V and 5 bases at J, with 11 bases between the two ends. The CDR3 here is CSARVPLGETQYF. CDR3 nucleotide sequence: TGCAGTGCTAGAGTCCCCCTTGGGGAGACCCAGTACTTC.

The chain recombines TRBV6-6 with TRBJ2-7; D uncertain. Trimming removed 3 bases from V and 1 base from J, with 7 bases in between. The CDR3 runs to 13 residues. Germline assignment: CDR1 MNHNY and CDR2 SVGAGI (reference sequence). CDR3 sequence reads: CASSYQVSYEQYF. The CDR3 nucleotides read TGTGCCAGCAGTTATCAGGTATCCTACGAGCAGTACTTC.

This clonotype appeared a few times. The chain is built from TRBV11-3 and TRBJ1-3, with a weak D call TRBD1 (5 bases). Between the trimmed V and J ends, which lost 4 bases and 0 bases, there was a span of 10 bases. Per the germline V gene, CDR1 is SGHNT and CDR2 is YENEEA. The CDR3 length is 15 residues. CDR3 nucleotide sequence: TGTGCCAGCAGCTGGGGCGGCAACTCTGGAAACACCATATATTTT. This translates into CASSWGGNSGNTIYF.

The table lists this clonotype with a few counts. This sequence joins TRBV3-1 and TRBJ2-7; 7 bases are shared with TRBD2. Trimming at V came to 4 bases and at J to 2 bases, leaving 5 bases not matched to a gene. CDR3 size: 14 residues. CDR1 LGHDT and CDR2 YNNKEL come from the germline V gene (reference sequence). CDR3 nucleotides: TGTGCCAGCAGCCGGGGGGGAGAGACCTACGAGCAGTACTTC. Translation gives CASSRGGETYEQYF.

The sample holds a few counts of this clonotype. For the CDR3, the DNA is TGTGCCAGCAAAGAGGGGAACGAAATTCAGCCCCAGCATTTT. Its protein product is CASKEGNEIQPQHF. The V call is TRBV6-1, the J call TRBJ1-5, with D perhaps matching TRBD1 (5 bases). CDR1 MNHNS and CDR2 SASEGT come from the germline V gene. The CDR3 is 14 amino acids. V lost 7 bases and J 6 bases, leaving 16 bases between the germline ends.

This sequence joins TRBV5-1 and TRBJ1-2; TRBD1 might be the D (6 bases). Per the germline V gene, CDR1 is SGHRS and CDR2 is YFSETQ. The CDR3 covers 15 residues. V shed 3 bases and J shed 1 base, with 13 bases lying between them. CDR3 sequence (DNA): TGCGCCAGCAGCTACAGACAGGCGAATAACTATGGCTACACCTTC. Translated: CASSYRQANNYGYTF.

This clonotype was found a few times. J is TRBJ1-6 and V is TRBV7-9; D gene unclear. CDR3 length equals 14 residues. Trimming shortened V by 1 base and J by 7 bases, and 8 bases separated the two germline ends. Germline-derived CDR1 and CDR2 are SEHNR and FQNEAQ (reference sequence). CDR3 loop: CASSLEGRNSPLHF. The CDR3 coding sequence is TGTGCCAGCAGCTTAGAAGGGAGAAATTCACCCCTCCACTTT.

In this sample, this clonotype turned up many times. CDR3 DNA sequence: TGTGCCAGCAGCTTGGATTCCTCGTACCAAGAGACCCAGTACTTC. This gives the protein CASSLDSSYQETQYF. The chain couples TRBV5-6 to TRBJ2-5; unclear D gene. Germline CDR1 and CDR2: SGHDT and YYEEEE. The CDR3 covers 15 residues. Trimming removed 0 bases from V and 0 bases from J, with 9 bases in between.

CDR3 loop: CSAQKPLAYNEQFF. DNA of the CDR3: TGCAGTGCTCAGAAACCCCTAGCGTACAATGAGCAGTTCTTC. The chain couples TRBV20-1 to TRBJ2-1, with D tentatively TRBD2 (6 bases). V was shortened by 5 bases and J by 4 bases, with 15 bases between the two germline ends. Germline CDR1 and CDR2: DFQATT and SNEGSKA (reference sequence). This CDR3 comprises 14 residues.

A remark on this clonotype: A much larger clone differs by one base, so this may be a read error. The V and J genes are TRBV12-3 or TRBV12-4 and TRBJ1-2; no clear D. The CDR3 has 12 residues. V shed 2 bases and J shed 13 bases, with 14 bases lying between them. The CDR3 DNA follows: TGTGCCAGCAGTTTAAGGACGAGGACTGCCACCTTC. It specifies CASSLRTRTATF.

The chain uses TRBV9 and TRBJ2-3, with a possible D match to TRBD2 (6 bases). The V end was cut by 0 bases, the J end by 0 bases, with 11 bases between. The CDR3 is 16 residues long. The germline V gene encodes CDR1 SGDLS and CDR2 YYNGEE. In DNA, the CDR3 is TGTGCCAGCAGCGTAGCGGCGGGACTTAGCACAGATACGCAGTATTTT. Translated, it gives CASSVAAGLSTDTQYF.

Many counts were recorded for this clonotype. The CDR3 sequence: CASRSYGANYEQYF. The DNA for the CDR3 is TGTGCCAGCAGAAGTTACGGGGCCAACTACGAGCAGTACTTC. The V call is TRBV6-5, the J call TRBJ2-7; either TRBD1 or TRBD2 may fit D (5 bases each). The germline gives CDR1 MNHEY, CDR2 SVGAGI. V gave up 6 bases and J gave up 3 bases, with 15 bases separating them. This CDR3 region has 14 residues.

This clonotype has only a few counts. V gene TRBV5-1 combines with J gene TRBJ1-1; TRBD1 might be the D (6 bases). The V and J ends lost 2 bases and 8 bases respectively, with 19 bases between them. Germline V gene data show CDR1 as SGHRS and CDR2 as YFSETQ. The CDR3 is made up of 15 amino acids. The CDR3 sequence: CASSFSPGGQGEAFF. CDR3 sequence (DNA): TGCGCCAGCAGCTTTTCACCGGGAGGCCAGGGGGAAGCTTTCTTT.

This clonotype was counted many times. The V and J genes are TRBV11-2 and TRBJ2-5; D call uncertain. Per germline, CDR1 SGHAT and CDR2 FQNNGV. This CDR3 contains 15 residues. V lost 2 bases and J 4 bases, leaving 14 bases between the germline ends. Here the CDR3 DNA reads TGTGCCAGCAGCTTAATGGCTATCCCGGGAGAGACCCAGTACTTC. Encoded protein: CASSLMAIPGETQYF.

This clonotype was detected only a few times. The chain couples TRBV5-6 to TRBJ2-2; D not resolved. Germline CDR1 is SGHDT and CDR2 is YYEEEE. The ends were cut back, 4 bases at V and 3 bases at J, with 10 bases in the middle. This CDR3 region has 14 residues. The CDR3 DNA is TGTGCCAGCAGCCCCCTGTGGGACACCGGGGAGCTGTTTTTT. Translation gives CASSPLWDTGELFF.

CDR3 DNA sequence: TGTGCCAGCAGTTCCCAAGGTGGCGGGAGATTCCAACACGAGCAGTACTTC. As protein: CASSSQGGGRFQHEQYF. This chain uses TRBV12-3 or TRBV12-4 with TRBJ2-7, with TRBD2 matching 7 bases. CDR3 length: 17 residues. V shed 4 bases and J 5 bases; nucleotides not matched to a gene: 17.

Within the sample, this clonotype is medium-sized (0.01 to 0.1%). This chain uses TRBV5-1 with TRBJ2-5; D uncertain. The V end lost 0 bases, the J end lost 1 base, and 4 bases lay between the germline ends. CDR1 and CDR2 (germline): SGHRS, YFSETQ. The CDR3 extends over 13 amino acids. This CDR3 is CASSLETQETQYF. DNA of the CDR3: TGCGCCAGCAGCTTGGAGACCCAAGAGACCCAGTACTTC.

This clonotype came up many times. This chain connects TRBV12-3 or TRBV12-4 to TRBJ2-5, with TRBD1 as a possible D gene (6 bases). The CDR3 extends over 14 amino acids. V was shortened by 6 bases and J by 3 bases, with 14 bases between the two germline ends. CDR3: CASSYGQWEETQYF. CDR3 coding DNA: TGTGCCAGCAGCTACGGACAGTGGGAAGAGACCCAGTACTTC.

This clonotype appeared a few times. J is TRBJ2-1 and V is TRBV7-9; D is undetermined. Trimming stripped 7 bases from V and 0 bases from J, with 7 bases between. This CDR3 is built from 13 residues. Germline values: CDR1 SEHNR, CDR2 FQNEAQ (reference sequence). The CDR3 coding sequence is TGTGCCAGCACCTCAGGCTCCTACAATGAGCAGTTCTTC. Encoded protein: CASTSGSYNEQFF.

The chain links TRBV7-8 to TRBJ2-1, with D hard to call. The V gene's germline CDR1 is SGHVS and CDR2 FQNEAQ. The CDR3 has 12 residues. Trimming cost V 3 bases and J 12 bases, with 12 bases left between them. The CDR3 loop reads CASSLDRTGQFF. The CDR3 DNA reads TGTGCCAGCAGCTTGGACCGTACTGGGCAGTTCTTC. Supplemented by reference TRBV7-8 and TRBJ2-1, the full variable domain reads GAGVSQSPRYKVAKRGQDVALRCDPISGHVSLFWYQQALGQGPEFLTYFQNEAQLDKSGLPSDRFFAERPEGSVSTLKIQRTQQEDSAVYLCASSLDRTGQFFGPGTRLTVL.

This chain joins TRBV24-1 and TRBJ2-1; the D gene is possibly TRBD1 (6 bases). This CDR3 region has 11 residues. The germline V and J ends were trimmed by 4 bases and 15 bases, with 12 bases remaining between them. Germline V gene sequence: CDR1 KGHDR, CDR2 SFDVKD. CDR3 sequence reads: CATSETGTTFF. The CDR3 coding sequence is TGTGCCACCAGTGAGACCGGGACAACGTTCTTC.